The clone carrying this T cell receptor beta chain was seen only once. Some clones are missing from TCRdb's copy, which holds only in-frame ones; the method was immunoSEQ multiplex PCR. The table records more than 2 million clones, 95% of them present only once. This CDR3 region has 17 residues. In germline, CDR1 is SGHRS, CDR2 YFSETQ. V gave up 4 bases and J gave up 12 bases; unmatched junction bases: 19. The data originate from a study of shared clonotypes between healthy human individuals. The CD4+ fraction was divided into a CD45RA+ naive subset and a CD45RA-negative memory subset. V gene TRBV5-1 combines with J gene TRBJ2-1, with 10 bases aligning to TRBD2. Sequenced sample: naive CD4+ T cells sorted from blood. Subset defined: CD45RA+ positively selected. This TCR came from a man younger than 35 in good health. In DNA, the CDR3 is TGCGCCAGCAGCAGTTCTAGCGGGGGTCCCCTTCTAGTGAGGCAGTTCTTC. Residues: CASSSSSGGPLLVRQFF. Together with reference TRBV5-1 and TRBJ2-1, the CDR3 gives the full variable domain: KAGVTQTPRYLIKTRGQQVTLSCSPISGHRSVSWYQQTPGQGLQFLFEYFSETQRNKGNFPGRFSGRQFSNSRSEMNVSTLELGDSALYLCASSSSSGGPLLVRQFFGPGTRLTVL.